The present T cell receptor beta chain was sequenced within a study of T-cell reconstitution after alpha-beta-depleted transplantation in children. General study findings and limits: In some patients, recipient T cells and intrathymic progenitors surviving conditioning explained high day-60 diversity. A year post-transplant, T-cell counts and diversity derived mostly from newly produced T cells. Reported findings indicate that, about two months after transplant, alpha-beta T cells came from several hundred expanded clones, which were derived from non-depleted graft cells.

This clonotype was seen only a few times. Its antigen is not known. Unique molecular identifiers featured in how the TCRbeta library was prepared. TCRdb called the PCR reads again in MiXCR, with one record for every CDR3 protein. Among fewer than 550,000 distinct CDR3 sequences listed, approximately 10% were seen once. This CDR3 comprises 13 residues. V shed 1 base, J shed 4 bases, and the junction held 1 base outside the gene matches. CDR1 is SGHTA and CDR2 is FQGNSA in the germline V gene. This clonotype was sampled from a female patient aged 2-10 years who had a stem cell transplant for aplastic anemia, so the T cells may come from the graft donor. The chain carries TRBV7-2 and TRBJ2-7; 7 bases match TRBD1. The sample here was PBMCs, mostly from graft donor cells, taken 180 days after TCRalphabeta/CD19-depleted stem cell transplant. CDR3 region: CASSLGDRYEQYF. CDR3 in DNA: TGTGCCAGCAGCTTAGGGGACAGATACGAGCAGTACTTC.